This T cell receptor (beta chain) was sequenced during a study of blood T cell repertoires in COVID-19. About the research overall: Material from acute and convalescent COVID-19 was sourced from the United States, Italy and Spain. Sources were T cells, B-cell-depleted T cells, or PBMCs; the material itself was cDNA or gDNA.

V lost 4 bases, J lost 6 bases, and 4 bases stayed unmatched. This CDR3 is built from 13 residues. Germline CDR1 is SGHRS and CDR2 is YFSETQ. Study processing details: Reference gene primer amplification in the assay estimated nucleated cell counts. This table comes from immunoSEQ multiplex PCR, and its TCRdb copy is limited to in-frame clones, with some not included. V, J and clone size are those of that table, while D and trimming were read from the DNA. The data show approximately 270,000 clones, 70% to 90% seen once. The receptor was derived from a woman aged 70-85 years with acute or convalescent COVID-19. Specimen: peripheral blood. The chain couples TRBV5-1 to TRBJ2-7; 10 positions agree with TRBD1. CDR3 coding DNA: TGCGCCAGCAGCCGGGACAGGGGCGGCGAGCAGTACTTC. This codes for CASSRDRGGEQYF.